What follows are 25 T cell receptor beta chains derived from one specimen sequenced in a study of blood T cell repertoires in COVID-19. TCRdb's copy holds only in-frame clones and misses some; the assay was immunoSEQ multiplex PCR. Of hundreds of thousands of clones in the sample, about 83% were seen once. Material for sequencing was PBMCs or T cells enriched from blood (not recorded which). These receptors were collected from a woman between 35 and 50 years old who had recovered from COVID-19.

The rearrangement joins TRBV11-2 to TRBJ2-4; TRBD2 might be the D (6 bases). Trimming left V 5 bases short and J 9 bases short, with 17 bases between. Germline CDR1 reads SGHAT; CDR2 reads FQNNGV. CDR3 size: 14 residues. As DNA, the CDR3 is TGTGCCAGCAGCAAGGACTACTCGTCGTCCATTCAGTACTTC. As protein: CASSKDYSSSIQYF.

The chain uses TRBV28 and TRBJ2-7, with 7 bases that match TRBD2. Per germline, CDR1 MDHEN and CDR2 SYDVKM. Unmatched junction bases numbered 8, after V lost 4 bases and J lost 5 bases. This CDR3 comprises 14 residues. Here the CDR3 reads CASSSRRERDEQYF. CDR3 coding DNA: TGTGCCAGCAGTTCCCGGCGGGAGCGCGACGAGCAGTACTTC.

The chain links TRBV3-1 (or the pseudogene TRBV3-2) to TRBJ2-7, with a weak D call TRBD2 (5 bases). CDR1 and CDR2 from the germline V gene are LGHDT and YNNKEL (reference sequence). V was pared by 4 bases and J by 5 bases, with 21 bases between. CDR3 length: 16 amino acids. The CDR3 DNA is TGTGCCAGCAGCCCTTCCGGGGAACCCCATTGGGACGAGCAGTACTTC. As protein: CASSPSGEPHWDEQYF.

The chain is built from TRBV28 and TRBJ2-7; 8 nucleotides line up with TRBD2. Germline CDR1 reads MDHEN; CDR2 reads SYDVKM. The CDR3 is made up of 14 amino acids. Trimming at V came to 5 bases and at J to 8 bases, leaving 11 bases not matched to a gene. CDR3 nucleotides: TGTGCCAGCAGTATCACTCCGGGGGGGCTCAAGCAGTACTTC. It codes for CASSITPGGLKQYF.

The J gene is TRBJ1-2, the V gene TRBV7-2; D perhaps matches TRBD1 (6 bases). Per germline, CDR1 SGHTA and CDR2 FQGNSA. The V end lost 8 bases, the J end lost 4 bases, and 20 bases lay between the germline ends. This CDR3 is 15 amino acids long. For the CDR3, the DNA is TGTGCCAGCCTACAGGGCCTGCCGACAGGCTATGGCTACACCTTC. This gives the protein CASLQGLPTGYGYTF. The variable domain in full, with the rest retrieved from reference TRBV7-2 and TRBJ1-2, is GAGVSQSPSNKVTEKGKDVELRCDPISGHTALYWYRQSLGQGLEFLIYFQGNSAPDKSGLPSDRFSAERTGGSVSTLTIQRTQQEDSAVYLCASLQGLPTGYGYTFGSGTRLTVV.

CDR3 sequence reads: CAIRTKTGGVGEQYF. The CDR3 DNA reads as TGTGCCATCAGGACGAAGACAGGGGGGGTGGGTGAGCAGTACTTC. The chain couples TRBV10-3 to TRBJ2-7; 9 nucleotides match TRBD1. The V gene end was trimmed by 6 bases and the J gene end by 7 bases; junction bases not matched to a gene: 13. The germline gives CDR1 ENHRY, CDR2 SYGVKD. The CDR3 runs to 15 residues.

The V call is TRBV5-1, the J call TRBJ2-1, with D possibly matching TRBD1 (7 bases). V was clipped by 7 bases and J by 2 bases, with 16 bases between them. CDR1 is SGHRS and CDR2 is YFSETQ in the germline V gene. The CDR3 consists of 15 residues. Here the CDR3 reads CASWRETGPYNEQFF. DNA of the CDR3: TGCGCCAGCTGGAGGGAGACAGGGCCCTACAATGAGCAGTTCTTC.

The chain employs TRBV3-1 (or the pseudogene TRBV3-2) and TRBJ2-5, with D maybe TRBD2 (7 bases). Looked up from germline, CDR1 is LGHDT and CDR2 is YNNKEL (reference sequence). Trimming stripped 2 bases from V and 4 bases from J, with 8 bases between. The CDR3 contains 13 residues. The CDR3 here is CASSQRGGETQYF. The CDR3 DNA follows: TGTGCCAGCAGCCAAAGGGGGGGAGAGACCCAGTACTTC.

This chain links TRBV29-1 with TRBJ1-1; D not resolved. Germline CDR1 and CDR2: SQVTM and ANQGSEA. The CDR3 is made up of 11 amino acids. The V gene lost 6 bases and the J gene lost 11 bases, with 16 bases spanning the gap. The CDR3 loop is CSVTHAGWAFF. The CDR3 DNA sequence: TGCAGCGTAACCCACGCAGGATGGGCTTTCTTT.

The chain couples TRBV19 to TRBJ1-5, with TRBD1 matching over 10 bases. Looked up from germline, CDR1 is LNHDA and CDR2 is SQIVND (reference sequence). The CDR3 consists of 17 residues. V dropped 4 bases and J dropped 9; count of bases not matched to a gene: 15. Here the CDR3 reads CASSTTGTGATIAPQHF. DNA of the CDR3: TGTGCCAGTAGTACTACCGGGACAGGGGCTACAATCGCGCCCCAGCATTTT. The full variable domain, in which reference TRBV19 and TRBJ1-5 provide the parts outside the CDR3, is DGGITQSPKYLFRKEGQNVTLSCEQNLNHDAMYWYRQDPGQGLRLIYYSQIVNDFQKGDIAEGYSVSREKKESFPLTVTSAQKNPTAFYLCASSTTGTGATIAPQHFGDGTRLSIL.

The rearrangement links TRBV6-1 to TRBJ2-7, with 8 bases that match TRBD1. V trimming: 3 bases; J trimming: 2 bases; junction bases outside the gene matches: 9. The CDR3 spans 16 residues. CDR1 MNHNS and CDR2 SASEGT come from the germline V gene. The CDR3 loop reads CASSDLKPGQAYEQYF. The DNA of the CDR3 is TGTGCCAGCAGTGACCTTAAACCGGGACAGGCCTACGAGCAGTACTTC.

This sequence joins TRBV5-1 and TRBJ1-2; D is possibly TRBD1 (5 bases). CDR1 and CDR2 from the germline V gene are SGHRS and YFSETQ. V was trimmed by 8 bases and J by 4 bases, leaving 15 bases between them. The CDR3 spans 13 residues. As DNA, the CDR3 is TGCGCCAGTATGGGCGGGGGTGGCTATGGCTACACCTTC. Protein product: CASMGGGGYGYTF.

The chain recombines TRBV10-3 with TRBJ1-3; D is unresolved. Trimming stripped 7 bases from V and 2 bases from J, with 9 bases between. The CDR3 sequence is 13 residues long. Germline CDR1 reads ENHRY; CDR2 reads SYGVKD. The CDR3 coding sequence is TGTGCCATCACGGCCGGGACTGGAAACACCATATATTTT. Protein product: CAITAGTGNTIYF.

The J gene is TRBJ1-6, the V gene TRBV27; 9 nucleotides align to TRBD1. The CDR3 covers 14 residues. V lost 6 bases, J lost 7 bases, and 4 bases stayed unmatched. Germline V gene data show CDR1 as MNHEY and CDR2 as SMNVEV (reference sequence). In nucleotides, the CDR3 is TGTGCCAGCAGCCACAGGGGGCAGAATTCACCCCTCCACTTT. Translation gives CASSHRGQNSPLHF.

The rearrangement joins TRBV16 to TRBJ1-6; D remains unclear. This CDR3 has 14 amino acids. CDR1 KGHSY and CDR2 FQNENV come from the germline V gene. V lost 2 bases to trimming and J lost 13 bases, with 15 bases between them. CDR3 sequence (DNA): TGTGCCAGCAGCCAAAATCCCCGTGGGGAGCCCCTCCACTTT. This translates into CASSQNPRGEPLHF.

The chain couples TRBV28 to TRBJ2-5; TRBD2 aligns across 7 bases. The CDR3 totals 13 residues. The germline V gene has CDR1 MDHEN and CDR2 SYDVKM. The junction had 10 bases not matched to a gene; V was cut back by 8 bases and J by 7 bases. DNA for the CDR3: TGTGCCAGCCAAGCGGGGACCCCCAGGACCCAGTACTTC. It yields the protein CASQAGTPRTQYF.

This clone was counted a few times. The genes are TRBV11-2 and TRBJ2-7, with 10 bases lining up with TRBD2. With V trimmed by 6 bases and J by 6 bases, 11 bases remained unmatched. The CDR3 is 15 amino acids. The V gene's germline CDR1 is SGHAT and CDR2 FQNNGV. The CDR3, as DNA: TGTGCCAGCAGACGGGTGGGGCTAGCGGGGGTCGAGCAGTACTTC. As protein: CASRRVGLAGVEQYF.

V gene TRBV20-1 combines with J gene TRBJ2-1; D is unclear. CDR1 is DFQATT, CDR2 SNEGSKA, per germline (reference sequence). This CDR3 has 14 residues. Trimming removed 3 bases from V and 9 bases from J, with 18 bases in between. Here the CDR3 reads CSASVSVLRREQFF. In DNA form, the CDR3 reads TGCAGTGCTAGTGTATCGGTCTTGCGGCGTGAGCAGTTCTTC.

The CDR3 spells CASRAGTSGLRDEQFF. CDR3 in DNA: TGTGCCAGCAGAGCCGGGACTAGCGGACTGAGGGATGAGCAGTTCTTC. The chain is built from TRBV5-4 and TRBJ2-1; TRBD2 agrees at 11 bases. The V gene end was trimmed by 5 bases and the J gene end by 8 bases; junction bases not matched to a gene: 12. Germline-derived CDR1 and CDR2 are SGHNT and YYREEE (reference sequence). The CDR3 is 16 residues long.

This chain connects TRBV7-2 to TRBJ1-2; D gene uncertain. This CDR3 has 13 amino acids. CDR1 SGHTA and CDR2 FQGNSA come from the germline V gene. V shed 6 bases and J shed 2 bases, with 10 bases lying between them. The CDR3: CASSSHNNYGYTF. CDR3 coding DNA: TGTGCCAGCAGTTCACATAACAACTATGGCTACACCTTC.

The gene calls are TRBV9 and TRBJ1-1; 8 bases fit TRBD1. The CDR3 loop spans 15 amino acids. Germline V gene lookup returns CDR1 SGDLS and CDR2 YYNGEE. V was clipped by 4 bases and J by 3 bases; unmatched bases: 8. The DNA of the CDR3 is TGTGCCAGCAGCCCCCAGACAGGGGTATACACTGAAGCTTTCTTT. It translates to CASSPQTGVYTEAFF.

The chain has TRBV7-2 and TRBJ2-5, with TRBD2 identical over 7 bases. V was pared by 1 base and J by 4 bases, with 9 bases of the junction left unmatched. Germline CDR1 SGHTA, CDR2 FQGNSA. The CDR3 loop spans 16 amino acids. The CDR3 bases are TGTGCCAGCAGCTTAGTCTTAGCGGGCCCCGGAGAGACCCAGTACTTC. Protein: CASSLVLAGPGETQYF. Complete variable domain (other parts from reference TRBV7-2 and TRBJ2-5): GAGVSQSPSNKVTEKGKDVELRCDPISGHTALYWYRQSLGQGLEFLIYFQGNSAPDKSGLPSDRFSAERTGGSVSTLTIQRTQQEDSAVYLCASSLVLAGPGETQYFGPGTRLLVL.

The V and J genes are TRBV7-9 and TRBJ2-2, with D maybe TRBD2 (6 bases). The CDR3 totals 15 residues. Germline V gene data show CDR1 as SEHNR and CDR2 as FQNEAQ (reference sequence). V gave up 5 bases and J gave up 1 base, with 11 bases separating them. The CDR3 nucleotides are TGTGCCAGCAGCCCCCGGGGAGGGAACACCGGGGAGCTGTTTTTT. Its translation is CASSPRGGNTGELFF. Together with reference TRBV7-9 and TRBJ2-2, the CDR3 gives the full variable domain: DTGVSQNPRHKITKRGQNVTFRCDPISEHNRLYWYRQTLGQGPEFLTYFQNEAQLEKSRLLSDRFSAERPKGSFSTLEIQRTEQGDSAMYLCASSPRGGNTGELFFGEGSRLTVL.

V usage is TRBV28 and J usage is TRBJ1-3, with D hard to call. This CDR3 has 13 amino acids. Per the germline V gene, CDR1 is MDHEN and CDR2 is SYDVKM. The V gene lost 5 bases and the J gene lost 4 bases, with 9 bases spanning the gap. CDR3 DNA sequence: TGTGCCAGCAGTCTCCCTCTCGGAAACACCATATATTTT. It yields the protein CASSLPLGNTIYF.

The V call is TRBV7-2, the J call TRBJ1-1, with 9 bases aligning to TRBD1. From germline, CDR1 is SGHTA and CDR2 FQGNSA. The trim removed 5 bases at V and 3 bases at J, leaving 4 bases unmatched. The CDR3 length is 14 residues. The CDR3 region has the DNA TGTGCCAGCAGCCGCGACAGGGGGGACACTGAAGCTTTCTTT. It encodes CASSRDRGDTEAFF.